This TCR beta chain was found in a study of blood T cell repertoires in COVID-19. At the level of the study: Sites in the United States, Italy and Spain provided acute and convalescent COVID-19 samples.

Germline assignment: CDR1 LNHDA and CDR2 SQIVND (reference sequence). The CDR3 extends over 17 amino acids. V trimming: 6 bases; J trimming: 5 bases; junction bases outside the gene matches: 16. This clone was seen only once. As originally analysed: Estimated nucleated cell counts came from reference gene primer amplification. Some clones are missing from TCRdb's copy, which holds only in-frame ones; the method was immunoSEQ multiplex PCR. That table gives V, J and clone size, and the DNA gave D and trimming. The sample lists 180,000 or so clones; approximately 90% were seen once. This receptor was identified in a man aged 18 to 29 with acute or convalescent COVID-19. The rearrangement links TRBV19 to TRBJ1-2; 9 bases are a match to TRBD1. The sequencing sample was made of peripheral blood. Here the CDR3 reads CASRLPGQGPWGYGYTF. CDR3 nucleotide sequence: TGTGCCAGTAGACTGCCGGGACAGGGTCCCTGGGGATATGGCTACACCTTC.